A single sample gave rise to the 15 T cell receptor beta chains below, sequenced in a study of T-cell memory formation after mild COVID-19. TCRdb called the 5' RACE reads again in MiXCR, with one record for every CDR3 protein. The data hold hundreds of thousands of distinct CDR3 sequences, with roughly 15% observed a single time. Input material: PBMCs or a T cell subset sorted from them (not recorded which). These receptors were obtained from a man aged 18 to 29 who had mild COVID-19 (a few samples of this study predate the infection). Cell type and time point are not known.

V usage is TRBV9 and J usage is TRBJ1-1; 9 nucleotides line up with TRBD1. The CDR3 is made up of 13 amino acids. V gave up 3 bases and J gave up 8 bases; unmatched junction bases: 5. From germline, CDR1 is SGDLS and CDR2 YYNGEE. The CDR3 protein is CASSARQGGEAFF. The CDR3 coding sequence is TGTGCCAGCAGCGCTCGACAGGGGGGGGAAGCTTTCTTT.

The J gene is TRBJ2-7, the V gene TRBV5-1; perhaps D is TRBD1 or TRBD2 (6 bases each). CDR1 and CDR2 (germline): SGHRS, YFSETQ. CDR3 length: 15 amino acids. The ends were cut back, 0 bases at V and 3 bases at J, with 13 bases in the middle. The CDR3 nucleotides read TGCGCCAGCAGCTTGGCCGCGGGACACCTCTACGAGCAGTACTTC. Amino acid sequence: CASSLAAGHLYEQYF.

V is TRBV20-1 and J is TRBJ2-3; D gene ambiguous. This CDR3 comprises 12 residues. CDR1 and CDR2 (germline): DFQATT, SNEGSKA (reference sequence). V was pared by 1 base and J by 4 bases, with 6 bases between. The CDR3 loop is CSARVIPDTQYF. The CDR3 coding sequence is TGCAGTGCTAGAGTTATCCCAGATACGCAGTATTTT.

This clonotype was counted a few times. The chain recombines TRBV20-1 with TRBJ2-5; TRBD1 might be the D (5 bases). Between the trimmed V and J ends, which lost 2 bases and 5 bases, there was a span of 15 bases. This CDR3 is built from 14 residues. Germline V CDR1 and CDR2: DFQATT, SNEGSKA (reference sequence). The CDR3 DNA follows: TGCAGTGCTAGATCGTACCAAGCAGGGGAGACCCAGTACTTC. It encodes CSARSYQAGETQYF.

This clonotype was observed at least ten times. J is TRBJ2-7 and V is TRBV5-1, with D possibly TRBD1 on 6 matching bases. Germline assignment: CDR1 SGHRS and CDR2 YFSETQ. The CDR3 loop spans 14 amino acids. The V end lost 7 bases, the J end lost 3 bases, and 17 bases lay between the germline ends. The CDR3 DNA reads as TGCGCCAGCTGTCCGAGGGGGAACGACTACGAGCAGTACTTC. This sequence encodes CASCPRGNDYEQYF.

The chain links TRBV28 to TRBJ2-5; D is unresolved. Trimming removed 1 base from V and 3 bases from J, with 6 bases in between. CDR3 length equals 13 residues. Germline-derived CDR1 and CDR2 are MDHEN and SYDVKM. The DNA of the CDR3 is TGTGCCAGCAGTTTATCCATTGAAGAGACCCAGTACTTC. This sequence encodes CASSLSIEETQYF.

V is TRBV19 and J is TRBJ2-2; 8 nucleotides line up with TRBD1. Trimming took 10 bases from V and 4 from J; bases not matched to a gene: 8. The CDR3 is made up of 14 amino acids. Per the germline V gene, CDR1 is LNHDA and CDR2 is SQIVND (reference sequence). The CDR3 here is CATRQGTSTGELFF. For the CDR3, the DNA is TGTGCCACCCGACAGGGGACGAGCACCGGGGAGCTGTTTTTT. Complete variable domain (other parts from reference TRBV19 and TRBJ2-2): DGGITQSPKYLFRKEGQNVTLSCEQNLNHDAMYWYRQDPGQGLRLIYYSQIVNDFQKGDIAEGYSVSREKKESFPLTVTSAQKNPTAFYLCATRQGTSTGELFFGEGSRLTVL.

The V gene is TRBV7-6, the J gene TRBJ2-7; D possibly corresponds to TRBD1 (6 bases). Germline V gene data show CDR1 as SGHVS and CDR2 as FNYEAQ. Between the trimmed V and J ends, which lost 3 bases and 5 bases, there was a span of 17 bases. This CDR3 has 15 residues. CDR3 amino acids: CASSFGTRPTNEQYF. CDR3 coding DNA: TGTGCCAGCAGCTTCGGGACACGGCCTACCAACGAGCAGTACTTC.

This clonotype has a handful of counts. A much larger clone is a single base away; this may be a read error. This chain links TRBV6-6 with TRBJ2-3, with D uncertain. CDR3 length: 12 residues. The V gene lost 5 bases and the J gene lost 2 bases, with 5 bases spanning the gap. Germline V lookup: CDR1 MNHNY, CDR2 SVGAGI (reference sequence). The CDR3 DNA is TGTGCCAGCAGTGACATCACAGATACGCAGTATTTT. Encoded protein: CASSDITDTQYF.

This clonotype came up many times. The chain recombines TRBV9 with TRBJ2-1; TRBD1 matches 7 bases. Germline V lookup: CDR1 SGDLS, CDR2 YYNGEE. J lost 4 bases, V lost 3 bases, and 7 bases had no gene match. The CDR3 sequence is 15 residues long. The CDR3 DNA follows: TGTGCCAGCAGCGCATGGGACAGCGGTTACAATGAGCAGTTCTTC. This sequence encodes CASSAWDSGYNEQFF.

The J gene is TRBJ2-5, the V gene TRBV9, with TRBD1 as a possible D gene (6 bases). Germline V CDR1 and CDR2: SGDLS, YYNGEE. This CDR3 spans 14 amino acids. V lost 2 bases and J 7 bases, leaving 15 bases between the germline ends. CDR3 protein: CASSVDSPYGTQYF. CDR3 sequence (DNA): TGTGCCAGCAGCGTGGACAGCCCCTATGGGACCCAGTACTTC.

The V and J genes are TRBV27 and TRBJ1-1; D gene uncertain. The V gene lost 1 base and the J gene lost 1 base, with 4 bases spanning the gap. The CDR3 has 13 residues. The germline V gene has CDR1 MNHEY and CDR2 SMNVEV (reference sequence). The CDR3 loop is CASSLFQNTEAFF. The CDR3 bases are TGTGCCAGCAGTTTATTTCAGAACACTGAAGCTTTCTTT.

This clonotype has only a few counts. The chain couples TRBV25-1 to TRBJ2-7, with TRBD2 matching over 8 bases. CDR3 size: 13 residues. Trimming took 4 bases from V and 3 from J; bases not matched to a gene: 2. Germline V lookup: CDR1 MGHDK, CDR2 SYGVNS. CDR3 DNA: TGTGCCAGCAGTGTGCTAGCGGGCTACGAGCAGTACTTC. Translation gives CASSVLAGYEQYF.

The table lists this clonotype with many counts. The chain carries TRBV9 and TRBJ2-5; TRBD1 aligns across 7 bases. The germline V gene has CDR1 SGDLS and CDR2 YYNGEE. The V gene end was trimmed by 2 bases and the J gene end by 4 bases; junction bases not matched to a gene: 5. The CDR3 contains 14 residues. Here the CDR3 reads CASSVGRGPETQYF. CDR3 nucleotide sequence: TGTGCCAGCAGCGTTGGTAGGGGGCCAGAGACCCAGTACTTC.

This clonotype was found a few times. In DNA, the CDR3 is TGCGCCAGCAGCTGGGGACTAGCGGGGGGGCTTCATGAGCAGTTCTTC. The encoded protein is CASSWGLAGGLHEQFF. The J gene is TRBJ2-1, the V gene TRBV5-1, with 16 bases that match TRBD2. The trim removed 3 bases at V and 8 bases at J, leaving 5 bases unmatched. Germline loops: CDR1 SGHRS, CDR2 YFSETQ. The CDR3 covers 16 residues. The full variable domain, with the rest looked up from reference TRBV5-1 and TRBJ2-1, is KAGVTQTPRYLIKTRGQQVTLSCSPISGHRSVSWYQQTPGQGLQFLFEYFSETQRNKGNFPGRFSGRQFSNSRSEMNVSTLELGDSALYLCASSWGLAGGLHEQFFGPGTRLTVL.